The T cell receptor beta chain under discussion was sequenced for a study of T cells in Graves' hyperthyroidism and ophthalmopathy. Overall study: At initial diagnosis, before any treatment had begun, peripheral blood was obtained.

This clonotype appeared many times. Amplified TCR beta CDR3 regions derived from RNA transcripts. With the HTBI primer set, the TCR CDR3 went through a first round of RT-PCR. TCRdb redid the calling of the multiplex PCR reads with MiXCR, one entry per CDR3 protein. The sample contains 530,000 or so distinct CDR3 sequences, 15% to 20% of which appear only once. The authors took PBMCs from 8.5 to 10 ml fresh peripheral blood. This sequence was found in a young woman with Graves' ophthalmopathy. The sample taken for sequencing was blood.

For the CDR3, the DNA is TGCAGTGCTAGAGTACTAGACGACAGCAATCAGCCCCAGCATTTT. Translation: CSARVLDDSNQPQHF. The chain combines TRBV20-1 with TRBJ1-5; D is unresolved. Deletions cut 1 base from V and 1 base from J, with 11 bases between. Per the germline V gene, CDR1 is DFQATT and CDR2 is SNEGSKA (reference sequence). This CDR3 is built from 15 residues.